This T cell receptor beta chain originates from a study of cytomegalovirus exposure and HLA in healthy donors. CDR3 size: 13 residues. With 3 bases removed from V and 1 base from J, the gap between germline ends came to 7 bases. CDR1 and CDR2 (germline): SGDLS, YYNGEE. PCR used 60 Vbeta primers and 13 Jbeta primers. Measured with immunoSEQ multiplex PCR; TCRdb has only the in-frame clones, and not every one. The sample has approximately 170,000 clones; under 80% are singletons. Study-wide results and caveats: Earlier results showed most TCR beta V segments being productive about 87% or about 30% of the time. When analyzed later, a missense DCLRE1C variant was found to be linked to TCR beta V- and J-gene trimming. A later analysis appeared to link common viral pathogens to several of the most significant clusters.

With respect to this clone: The antigen remains undetermined.

Sequencing input: PBMCs. V usage is TRBV9 and J usage is TRBJ1-1; D not resolved. This receptor was taken from a female donor in good health and CMV-seronegative. CDR3 sequence reads: CASSASGNTEAFF. CDR3 DNA sequence: TGTGCCAGCAGCGCGTCAGGGAACACTGAAGCTTTCTTT.